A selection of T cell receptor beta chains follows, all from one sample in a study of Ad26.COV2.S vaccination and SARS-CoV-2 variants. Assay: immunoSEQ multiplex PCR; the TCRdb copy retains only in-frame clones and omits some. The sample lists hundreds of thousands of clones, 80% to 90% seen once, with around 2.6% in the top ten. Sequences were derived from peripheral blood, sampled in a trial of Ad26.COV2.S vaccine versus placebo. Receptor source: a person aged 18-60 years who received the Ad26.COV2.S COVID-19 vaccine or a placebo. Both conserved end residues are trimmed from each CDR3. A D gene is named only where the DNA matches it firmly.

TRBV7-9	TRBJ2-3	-	ASSLGITSTDTQY
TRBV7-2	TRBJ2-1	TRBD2	ASSRGDLGLMSYNEQF
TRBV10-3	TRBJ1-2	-	AISESFFGYT
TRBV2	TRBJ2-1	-	ASSEQGIYNEQF
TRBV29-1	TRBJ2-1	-	SVVVSSYNEQF
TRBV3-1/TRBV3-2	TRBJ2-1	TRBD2	ASSRWDYQNEQF
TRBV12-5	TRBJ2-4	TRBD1	ASGLGQGAGNIQY
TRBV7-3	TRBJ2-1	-	ASSSSGYNEQF
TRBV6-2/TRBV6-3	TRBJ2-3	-	ASSSSGVFSDTQY
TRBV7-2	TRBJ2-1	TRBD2	ASSLVTSGGQF
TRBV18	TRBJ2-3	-	ASSQSPAGSDTQY
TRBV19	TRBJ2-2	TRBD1	ASKGRQGASTGELF
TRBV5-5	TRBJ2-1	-	ASSLRNEQF
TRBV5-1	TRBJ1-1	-	ASREPATTEAF
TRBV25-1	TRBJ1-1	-	ASSGGGVGAF
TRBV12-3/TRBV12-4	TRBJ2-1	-	ASSLLEWNEQF
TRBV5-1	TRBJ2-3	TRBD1	ASSLSDREYTQY
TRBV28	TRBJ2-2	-	ASSFLAHSTGELF
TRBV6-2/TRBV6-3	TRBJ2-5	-	ASSYVSSQETQY
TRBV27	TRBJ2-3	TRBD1	ASSVGQGRDTQY
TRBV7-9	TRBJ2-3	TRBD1	ASSPRDRVTDTQY
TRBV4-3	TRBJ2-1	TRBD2	ASSPRAPGTSGGAGGEQF
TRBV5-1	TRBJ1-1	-	ASSLVGLLMNTEAF
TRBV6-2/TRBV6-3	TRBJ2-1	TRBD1	ASSRQGVEQF
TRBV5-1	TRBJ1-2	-	ASSLGEGGYT
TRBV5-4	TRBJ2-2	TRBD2	ASRPQDGRGTGELF
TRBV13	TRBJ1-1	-	ASSLVAGREAF
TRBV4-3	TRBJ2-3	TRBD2	ASSLIAGGVTDTQY
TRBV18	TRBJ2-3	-	ASSPGAYSTDTQY
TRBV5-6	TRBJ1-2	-	ASSLASAGDYGYT
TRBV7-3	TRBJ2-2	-	ASSLNGENTGELF
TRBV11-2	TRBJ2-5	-	ASSLGSGQETQY
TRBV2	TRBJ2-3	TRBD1	ASSDTATGVGDTQY
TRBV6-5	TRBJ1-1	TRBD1	ASRRQGASTEAF
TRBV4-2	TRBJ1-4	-	ASSQDRTRGYEKLF
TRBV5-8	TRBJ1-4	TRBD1	ASSPGGPNEKLF
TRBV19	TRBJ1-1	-	ASSIDSFMSTEAF
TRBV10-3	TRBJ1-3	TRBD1	AISKTGGPRSGNTIY
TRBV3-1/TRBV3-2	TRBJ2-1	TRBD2	ASRSGDEQF
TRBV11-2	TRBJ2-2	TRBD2	ASSLTSGIGELF
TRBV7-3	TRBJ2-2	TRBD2	ASSSAGAGSGELF
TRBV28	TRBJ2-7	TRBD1	ASSRLTGGVAYEQY
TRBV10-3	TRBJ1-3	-	AISPQDSRSGNTIY
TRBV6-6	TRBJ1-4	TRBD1	ASRDRGYEKLF
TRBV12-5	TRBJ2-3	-	ASGSGLSTDTQY
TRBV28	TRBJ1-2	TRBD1	ASTLTGPYNYGYT
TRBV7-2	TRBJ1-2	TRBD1	ASSVGQFYGYT
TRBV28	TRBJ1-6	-	ASCRGGSPLH
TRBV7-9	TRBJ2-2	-	ASSLAGQGPGELF
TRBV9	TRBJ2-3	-	ASSVDGLFDTQY
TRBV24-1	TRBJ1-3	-	ATKGGLPTKGIY
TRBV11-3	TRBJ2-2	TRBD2	ASSSPLAGGLGANTGELF
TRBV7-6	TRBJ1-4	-	ASSLRATNEKLF
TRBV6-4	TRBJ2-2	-	ASSPSSTGELF
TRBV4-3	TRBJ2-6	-	ASSQRRGANVLT
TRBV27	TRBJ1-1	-	ASSGYTEAF
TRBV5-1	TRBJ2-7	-	ASSRNSGLAYEQY
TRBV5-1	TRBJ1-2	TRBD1	ASSNQGQGEDGYT
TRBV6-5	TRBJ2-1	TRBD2	ASSYGGRVNEQF